The rows below give T cell receptor beta chains drawn from one sample of a study of OX40 agonist ivuxolimab in advanced cancers. Method: immunoSEQ multiplex PCR; TCRdb's copy keeps in-frame clones and lacks some. The sample consists of roughly 76,000 clones, approximately 83% of them appearing once. The source was CD4+ or CD8+ T cells sorted from blood, collected in a trial of the OX40 agonist ivuxolimab. The receptor source for this set is an adult with an advanced solid tumor such as melanoma, head and neck, liver or kidney cancer. CDR3s include the opening cysteine and the closing phenylalanine or tryptophan. Fields, in order: D gene, clone size, J gene, CDR3 length, V gene, CDR3 DNA, CDR3 protein. The D gene is left open where the match is weak. A clone size is listed for some rows: how often the clone was seen (once, few, many), or a class if it is expanded.

d_gene: .; abundance: .; j_gene: TRBJ2-7; len: 12; v_gene: TRBV10-3; CDR3nt: TGTGCCGTACAGGGTGTCAGCTACGAGCAGTACTTC; CDR3aa: CAVQGVSYEQYF
d_gene: .; abundance: once; j_gene: TRBJ1-5; len: 15; v_gene: TRBV10-3; CDR3nt: TGTGCCAGCAGCACGCACTACCCTAGCAATCAGCCCCAGCATTTT; CDR3aa: CASSTHYPSNQPQHF
d_gene: TRBD2; abundance: once; j_gene: TRBJ2-7; len: 15; v_gene: TRBV5-1; CDR3nt: TGCGCCAGCAGCGGAACTAGCGGGGGTGGTTACGAGCAGTACTTC; CDR3aa: CASSGTSGGGYEQYF
d_gene: .; abundance: .; j_gene: TRBJ2-2; len: 15; v_gene: TRBV6-6; CDR3nt: TGTGCCAGCAGTTACGGGGGACCCAGCACCGGGGAGCTGTTTTTT; CDR3aa: CASSYGGPSTGELFF
d_gene: TRBD1; abundance: .; j_gene: TRBJ1-5; len: 15; v_gene: TRBV30; CDR3nt: TGTGCCTGGAGTACAGGGGCCGGGGGCAATCAGCCCCAGCATTTT; CDR3aa: CAWSTGAGGNQPQHF
d_gene: .; abundance: .; j_gene: TRBJ2-2; len: 15; v_gene: TRBV19; CDR3nt: TGTGCCAGTAGTGTTTGGGGGGCGAACACCGGGGAGCTGTTTTTT; CDR3aa: CASSVWGANTGELFF
d_gene: TRBD2; abundance: .; j_gene: TRBJ2-7; len: 15; v_gene: TRBV7-2; CDR3nt: TGTGCCAGCAGCTTAGCGCAGCCCGGGGGGGGCGAGCAGTACTTC; CDR3aa: CASSLAQPGGGEQYF
d_gene: .; abundance: .; j_gene: TRBJ1-5; len: 15; v_gene: TRBV27; CDR3nt: TGTGCCAGCAGTCCCGTGCTTGGGGCCGTTCAGCCCCAGCATTTT; CDR3aa: CASSPVLGAVQPQHF
d_gene: .; abundance: .; j_gene: TRBJ2-7; len: 14; v_gene: TRBV15; CDR3nt: TGTGCCACCAGCCGGGACACCGAGGCATACGAGCAGTACTTC; CDR3aa: CATSRDTEAYEQYF
d_gene: TRBD2; abundance: .; j_gene: TRBJ2-7; len: 16; v_gene: TRBV6-4; CDR3nt: TGTGCCAGCAGTGACCTTTTAAAGCGGGAGAACGACGAGCAGTACTTC; CDR3aa: CASSDLLKRENDEQYF
d_gene: .; abundance: .; j_gene: TRBJ1-1; len: 13; v_gene: TRBV7-2; CDR3nt: TGTGCCAGCAGCCCCAACTGGAACACTGAAGCTTTCTTT; CDR3aa: CASSPNWNTEAFF
d_gene: TRBD2; abundance: once; j_gene: TRBJ2-3; len: 17; v_gene: TRBV7-9; CDR3nt: TGTGCCAGCAGCCAAAAAAGCGGGAGGTCTCGCACAGATACGCAGTATTTT; CDR3aa: CASSQKSGRSRTDTQYF
d_gene: .; abundance: .; j_gene: TRBJ1-2; len: 13; v_gene: TRBV10-1; CDR3nt: TGCGCCAGCAGTGAGAAGGGGCTCTATGGCTACACCTTC; CDR3aa: CASSEKGLYGYTF
d_gene: TRBD1; abundance: .; j_gene: TRBJ2-7; len: 13; v_gene: TRBV14; CDR3nt: TGTGCCAGCAGCCAAGGACAGGGGCGCGAGCAGTACTTC; CDR3aa: CASSQGQGREQYF
d_gene: .; abundance: .; j_gene: TRBJ1-5; len: 13; v_gene: TRBV7-9; CDR3nt: TGTGCCAGCAGCCCGACAGAGTATCAGCCCCAGCATTTT; CDR3aa: CASSPTEYQPQHF
d_gene: .; abundance: .; j_gene: TRBJ1-2; len: 15; v_gene: TRBV5-1; CDR3nt: TGCGCCAGCAGCTTGGGGGGCAATACTAACTATGGCTACACCTTC; CDR3aa: CASSLGGNTNYGYTF
d_gene: TRBD2; abundance: .; j_gene: TRBJ2-3; len: 15; v_gene: TRBV9; CDR3nt: TGTGCCAGCAGCGTCGGCGGGAGGGAAACAGATACGCAGTATTTT; CDR3aa: CASSVGGRETDTQYF
d_gene: TRBD1; abundance: once; j_gene: TRBJ1-1; len: 18; v_gene: TRBV4-2; CDR3nt: TGTGCCAGCAGCCAAGCGCCGACAGGGACATTTGGATTGACTGAAGCTTTCTTT; CDR3aa: CASSQAPTGTFGLTEAFF
d_gene: TRBD1; abundance: .; j_gene: TRBJ2-7; len: 17; v_gene: TRBV4-1; CDR3nt: TGCGCCAGCAGCCTCAACGGCCTGGGACAGGGGGCCTACGAGCAGTACTTC; CDR3aa: CASSLNGLGQGAYEQYF
d_gene: TRBD2; abundance: .; j_gene: TRBJ2-7; len: 12; v_gene: TRBV4-1; CDR3nt: TGCGCCAGCAGCCAAGGGGAGGGCGAGCAGTACTTC; CDR3aa: CASSQGEGEQYF
d_gene: .; abundance: .; j_gene: TRBJ1-1; len: 13; v_gene: TRBV5-1; CDR3nt: TGCGCCAGCAGCTTGGGACCGTCTCCGGAAGCTTTCTTT; CDR3aa: CASSLGPSPEAFF
d_gene: TRBD2; abundance: .; j_gene: TRBJ2-7; len: 14; v_gene: TRBV14; CDR3nt: TGTGCCAGCAGCCTCGCTAGCGGGATCTACGAGCAGTACTTC; CDR3aa: CASSLASGIYEQYF
d_gene: TRBD2; abundance: .; j_gene: TRBJ2-2; len: 15; v_gene: TRBV28; CDR3nt: TGTGCCAGCACCCCCGGGGGGGCAGACACCGGGGAGCTGTTTTTT; CDR3aa: CASTPGGADTGELFF
d_gene: .; abundance: .; j_gene: TRBJ2-7; len: 13; v_gene: TRBV6-6; CDR3nt: TGTGCCAGCAGCCTGCTATTGGGCGACGAGCAGTACTTC; CDR3aa: CASSLLLGDEQYF
d_gene: TRBD1; abundance: .; j_gene: TRBJ1-2; len: 15; v_gene: TRBV6-6; CDR3nt: TGTGCCAGCAGTTACAGGGCAGGGGGCTCTTATGGCTACACCTTC; CDR3aa: CASSYRAGGSYGYTF
d_gene: .; abundance: .; j_gene: TRBJ1-1; len: 14; v_gene: TRBV5-1; CDR3nt: TGCGCCAGCAGCTTGGGAGACAAGAACACTGAAGCTTTCTTT; CDR3aa: CASSLGDKNTEAFF
d_gene: TRBD1; abundance: .; j_gene: TRBJ2-1; len: 12; v_gene: TRBV7-2; CDR3nt: TGTGCCAGCAGCCCGACAGGGAGTGAGCAGTTCTTC; CDR3aa: CASSPTGSEQFF
d_gene: .; abundance: .; j_gene: TRBJ1-1; len: 13; v_gene: TRBV2; CDR3nt: TGTGCCAGCAGTGCTGGCCGGTGGACTGAAGCTTTCTTT; CDR3aa: CASSAGRWTEAFF
d_gene: .; abundance: .; j_gene: TRBJ2-5; len: 15; v_gene: TRBV2; CDR3nt: TGTGCCAGCAGTGCCCAGCGGACCGCACAAGAGACCCAGTACTTC; CDR3aa: CASSAQRTAQETQYF
d_gene: .; abundance: .; j_gene: TRBJ2-7; len: 17; v_gene: TRBV6-1; CDR3nt: TGTGCCATCAGTGAGCCGGGAGTGAGGGGGGCTAACCACGAGCAGTACTTC; CDR3aa: CAISEPGVRGANHEQYF
d_gene: TRBD1; abundance: .; j_gene: TRBJ1-5; len: 14; v_gene: TRBV27; CDR3nt: TGTGCCAGCAGTGCCCGACAGGGAGGTCAGCCCCAGCATTTT; CDR3aa: CASSARQGGQPQHF
d_gene: TRBD1; abundance: .; j_gene: TRBJ1-5; len: 16; v_gene: TRBV7-2; CDR3nt: TGTGCCAGCAGCTTAGATGCGGGGGGCAGGGGGCAGCCCCAGCATTTT; CDR3aa: CASSLDAGGRGQPQHF
d_gene: TRBD2; abundance: .; j_gene: TRBJ2-1; len: 19; v_gene: TRBV19; CDR3nt: TGTGCCAGTAGTCCCTGGGGGGCGTCGAGACTAGCGGGAGGTGGTGAGCAGTTCTTC; CDR3aa: CASSPWGASRLAGGGEQFF
d_gene: .; abundance: .; j_gene: TRBJ2-2; len: 15; v_gene: TRBV10-1; CDR3nt: TGCGCCAGCAGTGAGTCGGGGCTAAACACCGGGGAGCTGTTTTTT; CDR3aa: CASSESGLNTGELFF
d_gene: TRBD1; abundance: .; j_gene: TRBJ2-3; len: 14; v_gene: TRBV5-1; CDR3nt: TGCGCCAGCAGCTTAGGACAGGGGGCAGATACGCAGTATTTT; CDR3aa: CASSLGQGADTQYF
d_gene: .; abundance: .; j_gene: TRBJ2-2; len: 14; v_gene: TRBV9; CDR3nt: TGTGCCAGCAGCGTAGATGGATTTAACGGGGAGCTGTTTTTT; CDR3aa: CASSVDGFNGELFF
d_gene: .; abundance: .; j_gene: TRBJ2-3; len: 15; v_gene: TRBV6-5; CDR3nt: TGTGCCAGCAGTTCAGATGTGGGGGGCACAGATACGCAGTATTTT; CDR3aa: CASSSDVGGTDTQYF
d_gene: .; abundance: .; j_gene: TRBJ1-5; len: 14; v_gene: TRBV5-1; CDR3nt: TGCGCCAGCAGCTTGGCCAACAGCAATCAGCCCCAGCATTTT; CDR3aa: CASSLANSNQPQHF
d_gene: TRBD2; abundance: .; j_gene: TRBJ2-7; len: 13; v_gene: TRBV11-2; CDR3nt: TGTGCCAGCAGCCCCCAGCGGGAGAGCGAGCAGTACTTC; CDR3aa: CASSPQRESEQYF
d_gene: .; abundance: .; j_gene: TRBJ1-5; len: 13; v_gene: TRBV5-1; CDR3nt: TGCGCCAGCAGCTTGGGTAGCAATCAGCCCCAGCATTTT; CDR3aa: CASSLGSNQPQHF
d_gene: TRBD1; abundance: few; j_gene: TRBJ2-1; len: 16; v_gene: TRBV19; CDR3nt: TGTGCCAGTAGTCCCCGGACAGGGGGCAAGTACAATGAGCAGTTCTTC; CDR3aa: CASSPRTGGKYNEQFF
d_gene: TRBD1; abundance: .; j_gene: TRBJ2-7; len: 14; v_gene: TRBV7-9; CDR3nt: TGTGCCAGCAGCTTCGCCGGGACAGGGGGCGAGCAGTACTTC; CDR3aa: CASSFAGTGGEQYF
d_gene: TRBD2; abundance: .; j_gene: TRBJ2-7; len: 16; v_gene: TRBV5-1; CDR3nt: TGCGCCAGCAGCCGCTCCGGGACTAGCATACACTACGAGCAGTACTTC; CDR3aa: CASSRSGTSIHYEQYF
d_gene: .; abundance: once; j_gene: TRBJ1-1; len: 16; v_gene: TRBV19; CDR3nt: TGTGCCAGTACCCCGTTACTTGCGGGGGCTAGGGCTGAAGCTTTCTTT; CDR3aa: CASTPLLAGARAEAFF
d_gene: TRBD2; abundance: .; j_gene: TRBJ2-7; len: 15; v_gene: TRBV6-4; CDR3nt: TGTGCCAGCAGAAAGGGACTAGGGGCGTCCTACGAGCAGTACTTC; CDR3aa: CASRKGLGASYEQYF
d_gene: TRBD2; abundance: once; j_gene: TRBJ2-5; len: 15; v_gene: TRBV18; CDR3nt: TGTGCCAGCTCACCCTGGACTAGCGGGACCGAGACCCAGTACTTC; CDR3aa: CASSPWTSGTETQYF
d_gene: .; abundance: .; j_gene: TRBJ2-2; len: 12; v_gene: TRBV29-1; CDR3nt: TGCAGCGTTGGCGCCTACACCGGGGAGCTGTTTTTT; CDR3aa: CSVGAYTGELFF
d_gene: .; abundance: once; j_gene: TRBJ1-1; len: 15; v_gene: TRBV6-5; CDR3nt: TGTGCCAGCAGTGGTGGGACGGAGCATAACACTGAAGCTTTCTTT; CDR3aa: CASSGGTEHNTEAFF
d_gene: .; abundance: .; j_gene: TRBJ1-3; len: 12; v_gene: TRBV9; CDR3nt: TGTGCCAGCACGGGGACTGGAAACACCATATATTTT; CDR3aa: CASTGTGNTIYF
d_gene: TRBD1; abundance: .; j_gene: TRBJ2-7; len: 17; v_gene: TRBV11-2; CDR3nt: TGTGCCAGCAGCTTAGCGAAGACCGGGACAGTAGGCAACGAGCAGTACTTC; CDR3aa: CASSLAKTGTVGNEQYF
d_gene: .; abundance: .; j_gene: TRBJ1-1; len: 13; v_gene: TRBV6-5; CDR3nt: TGTGCCAGCAGCGAGGGACAGAACACTGAAGCTTTCTTT; CDR3aa: CASSEGQNTEAFF
d_gene: TRBD2; abundance: .; j_gene: TRBJ2-3; len: 17; v_gene: TRBV5-6; CDR3nt: TGTGCCAGCAGCCCCGGGTCAGCGGGAGGGCCAAGGGATACGCAGTATTTT; CDR3aa: CASSPGSAGGPRDTQYF
d_gene: .; abundance: .; j_gene: TRBJ1-1; len: 16; v_gene: TRBV5-1; CDR3nt: TGCGCCAGCAGCTTGGACGGGACGGGAATGAACACTGAAGCTTTCTTT; CDR3aa: CASSLDGTGMNTEAFF
d_gene: TRBD1; abundance: .; j_gene: TRBJ2-1; len: 15; v_gene: TRBV5-1; CDR3nt: TGCGCCAGCAGCATTATCGGGACAGGATACAATGAGCAGTTCTTC; CDR3aa: CASSIIGTGYNEQFF
d_gene: TRBD2; abundance: .; j_gene: TRBJ2-1; len: 16; v_gene: TRBV7-9; CDR3nt: TGTGCCAGCAGCCCTGTCACTAGCGGGAGCTACAATGAGCAGTTCTTC; CDR3aa: CASSPVTSGSYNEQFF